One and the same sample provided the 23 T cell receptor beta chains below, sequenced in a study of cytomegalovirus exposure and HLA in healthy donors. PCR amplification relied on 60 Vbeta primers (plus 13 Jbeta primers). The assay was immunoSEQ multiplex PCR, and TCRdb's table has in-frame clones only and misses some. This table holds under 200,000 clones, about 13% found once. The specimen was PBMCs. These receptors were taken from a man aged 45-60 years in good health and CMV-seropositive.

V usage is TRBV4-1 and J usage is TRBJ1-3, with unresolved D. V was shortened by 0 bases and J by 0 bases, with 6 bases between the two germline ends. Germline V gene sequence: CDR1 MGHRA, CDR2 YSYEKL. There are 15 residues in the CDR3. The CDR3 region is CASSQDIASGNTIYF. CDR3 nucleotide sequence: TGCGCCAGCAGCCAAGATATAGCCTCTGGAAACACCATATATTTT.

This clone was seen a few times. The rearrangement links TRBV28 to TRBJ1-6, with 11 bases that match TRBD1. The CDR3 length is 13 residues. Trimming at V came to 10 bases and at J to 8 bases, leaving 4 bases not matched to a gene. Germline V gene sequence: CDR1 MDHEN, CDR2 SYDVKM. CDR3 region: CAIPGQGDSPLHF. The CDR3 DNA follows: TGTGCCATCCCGGGACAGGGGGATTCACCCCTCCACTTT.

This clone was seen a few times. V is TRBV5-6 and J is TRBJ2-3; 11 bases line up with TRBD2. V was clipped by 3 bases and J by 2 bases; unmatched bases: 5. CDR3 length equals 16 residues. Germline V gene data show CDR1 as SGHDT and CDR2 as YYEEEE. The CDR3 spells CASSSLAGGITDTQYF. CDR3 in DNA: TGTGCCAGCAGCTCTTTAGCGGGGGGGATCACAGATACGCAGTATTTT.

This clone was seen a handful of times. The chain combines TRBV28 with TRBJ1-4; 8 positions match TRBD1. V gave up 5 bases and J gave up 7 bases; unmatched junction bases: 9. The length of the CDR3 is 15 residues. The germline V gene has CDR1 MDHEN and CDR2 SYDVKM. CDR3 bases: TGTGCCAGCAGTAATCAGGGGGCGCGGAGTGAAAAACTGTTTTTT. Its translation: CASSNQGARSEKLFF.

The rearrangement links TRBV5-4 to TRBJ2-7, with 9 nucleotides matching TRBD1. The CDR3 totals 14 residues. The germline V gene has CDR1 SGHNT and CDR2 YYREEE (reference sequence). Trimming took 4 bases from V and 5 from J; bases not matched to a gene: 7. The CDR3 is CASSPDRGTDEQYF. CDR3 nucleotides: TGTGCCAGCAGCCCGGACAGGGGAACAGACGAGCAGTACTTC. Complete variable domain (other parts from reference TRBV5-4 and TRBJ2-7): ETGVTQSPTHLIKTRGQQVTLRCSSQSGHNTVSWYQQALGQGPQFIFQYYREEENGRGNFPPRFSGLQFPNYSSELNVNALELDDSALYLCASSPDRGTDEQYFGPGTRLTVT.

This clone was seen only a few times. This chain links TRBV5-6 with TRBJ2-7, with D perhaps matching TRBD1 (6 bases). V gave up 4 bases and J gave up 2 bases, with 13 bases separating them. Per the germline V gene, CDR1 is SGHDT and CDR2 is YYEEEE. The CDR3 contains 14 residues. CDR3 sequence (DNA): TGTGCCAGCAGCCCGGGACGGGACACCTACGAGCAGTACTTC. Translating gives CASSPGRDTYEQYF.

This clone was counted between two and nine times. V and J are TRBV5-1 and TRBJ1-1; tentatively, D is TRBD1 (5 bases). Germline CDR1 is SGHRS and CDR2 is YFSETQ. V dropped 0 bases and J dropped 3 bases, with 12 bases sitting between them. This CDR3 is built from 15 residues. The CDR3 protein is CASSLAVGAYTEAFF. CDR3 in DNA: TGCGCCAGCAGCTTGGCGGTAGGGGCGTACACTGAAGCTTTCTTT.

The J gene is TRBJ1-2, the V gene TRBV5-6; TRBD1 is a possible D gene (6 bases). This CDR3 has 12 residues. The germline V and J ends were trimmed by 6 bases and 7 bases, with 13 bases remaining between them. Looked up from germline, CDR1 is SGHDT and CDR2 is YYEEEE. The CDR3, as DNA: TGTGCCAGCAATAGGGGGATAGGTGGCTACACCTTC. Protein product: CASNRGIGGYTF.

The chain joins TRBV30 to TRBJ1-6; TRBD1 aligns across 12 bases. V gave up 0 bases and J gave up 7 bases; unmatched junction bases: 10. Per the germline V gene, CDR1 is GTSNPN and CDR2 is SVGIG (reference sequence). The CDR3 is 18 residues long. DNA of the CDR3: TGTGCCTGGAGTGTAGGGACAGGGGGCCTCCCGGTAAATTCACCCCTCCACTTT. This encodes CAWSVGTGGLPVNSPLHF.

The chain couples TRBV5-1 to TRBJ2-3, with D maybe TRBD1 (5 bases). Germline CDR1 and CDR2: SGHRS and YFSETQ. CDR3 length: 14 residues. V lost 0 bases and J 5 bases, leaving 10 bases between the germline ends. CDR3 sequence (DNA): TGCGCCAGCAGCTTGGAGGACAATAAAGATACGCAGTATTTT. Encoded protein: CASSLEDNKDTQYF.

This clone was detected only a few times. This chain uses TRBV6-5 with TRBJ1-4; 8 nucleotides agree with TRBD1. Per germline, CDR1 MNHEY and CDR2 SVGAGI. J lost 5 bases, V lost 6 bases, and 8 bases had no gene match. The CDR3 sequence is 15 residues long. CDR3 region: CASRSIRDRNEKLFF. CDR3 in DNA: TGTGCCAGCAGATCAATCCGGGACAGGAATGAAAAACTGTTTTTT.

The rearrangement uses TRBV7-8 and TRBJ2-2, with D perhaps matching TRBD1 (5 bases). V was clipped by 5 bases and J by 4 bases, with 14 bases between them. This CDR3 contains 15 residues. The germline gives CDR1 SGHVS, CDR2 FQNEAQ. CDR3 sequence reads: CASSHRQNPTGELFF. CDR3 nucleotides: TGTGCCAGCAGCCATCGACAGAACCCCACCGGGGAGCTGTTTTTT.

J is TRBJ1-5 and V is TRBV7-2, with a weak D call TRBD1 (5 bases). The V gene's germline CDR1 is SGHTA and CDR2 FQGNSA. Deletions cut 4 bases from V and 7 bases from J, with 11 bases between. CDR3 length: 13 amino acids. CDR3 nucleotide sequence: TGTGCCAGCAGCTACCAGGGTGGGCAGCCCCAGCATTTT. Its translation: CASSYQGGQPQHF. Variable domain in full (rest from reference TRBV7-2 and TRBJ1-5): GAGVSQSPSNKVTEKGKDVELRCDPISGHTALYWYRQSLGQGLEFLIYFQGNSAPDKSGLPSDRFSAERTGGSVSTLTIQRTQQEDSAVYLCASSYQGGQPQHFGDGTRLSIL.

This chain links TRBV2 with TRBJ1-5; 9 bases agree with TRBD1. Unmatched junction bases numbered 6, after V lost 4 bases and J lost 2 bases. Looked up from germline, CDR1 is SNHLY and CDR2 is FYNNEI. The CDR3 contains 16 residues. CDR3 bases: TGTGCCAGCAGTGGAAGGGGACAGGGAGGCAATCAGCCCCAGCATTTT. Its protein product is CASSGRGQGGNQPQHF.

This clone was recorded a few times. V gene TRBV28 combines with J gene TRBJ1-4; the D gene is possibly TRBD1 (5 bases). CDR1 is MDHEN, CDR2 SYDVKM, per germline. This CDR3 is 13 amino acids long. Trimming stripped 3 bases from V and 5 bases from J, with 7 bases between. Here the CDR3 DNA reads TGTGCCAGCAGTTTGGGGGGAAATGAAAAACTGTTTTTT. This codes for CASSLGGNEKLFF.

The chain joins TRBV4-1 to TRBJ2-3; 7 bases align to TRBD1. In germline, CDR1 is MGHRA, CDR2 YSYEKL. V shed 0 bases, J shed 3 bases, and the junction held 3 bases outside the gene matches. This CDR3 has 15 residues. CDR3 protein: CASSQERGRTDTQYF. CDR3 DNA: TGCGCCAGCAGCCAAGAGAGGGGGCGTACAGATACGCAGTATTTT.

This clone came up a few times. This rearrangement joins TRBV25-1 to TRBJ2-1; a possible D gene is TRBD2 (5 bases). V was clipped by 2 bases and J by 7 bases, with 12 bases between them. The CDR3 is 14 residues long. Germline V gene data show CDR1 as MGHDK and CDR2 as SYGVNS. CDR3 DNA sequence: TGTGCCAGCAGTGAAGGTGCTAGCTGGAATGAGCAGTTCTTC. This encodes CASSEGASWNEQFF.

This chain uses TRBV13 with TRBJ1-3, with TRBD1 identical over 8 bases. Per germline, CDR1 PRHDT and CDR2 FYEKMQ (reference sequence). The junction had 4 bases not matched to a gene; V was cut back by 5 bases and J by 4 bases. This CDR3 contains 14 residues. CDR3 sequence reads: CASSPTGVGNTIYF. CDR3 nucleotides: TGTGCCAGCAGCCCGACAGGGGTCGGAAACACCATATATTTT.

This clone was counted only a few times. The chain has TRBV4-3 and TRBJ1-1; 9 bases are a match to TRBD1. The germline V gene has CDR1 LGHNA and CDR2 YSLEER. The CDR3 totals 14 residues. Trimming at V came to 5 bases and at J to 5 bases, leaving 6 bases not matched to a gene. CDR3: CASSAQGALTEAFF. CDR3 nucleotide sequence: TGCGCCAGCAGCGCACAGGGGGCGCTGACTGAAGCTTTCTTT.

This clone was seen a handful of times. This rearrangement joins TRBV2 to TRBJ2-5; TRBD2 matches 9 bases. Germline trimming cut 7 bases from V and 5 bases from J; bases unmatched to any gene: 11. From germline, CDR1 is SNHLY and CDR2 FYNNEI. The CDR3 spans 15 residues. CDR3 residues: CASTLEAGGYETQYF. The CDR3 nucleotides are TGTGCCAGCACTCTAGAAGCGGGGGGCTACGAGACCCAGTACTTC.

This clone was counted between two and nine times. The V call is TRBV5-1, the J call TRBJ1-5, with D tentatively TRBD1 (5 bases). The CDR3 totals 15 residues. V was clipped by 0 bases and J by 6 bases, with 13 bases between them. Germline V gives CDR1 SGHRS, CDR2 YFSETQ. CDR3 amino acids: CASSLDVGRGQPQHF. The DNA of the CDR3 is TGCGCCAGCAGCTTGGATGTTGGGAGGGGTCAGCCCCAGCATTTT. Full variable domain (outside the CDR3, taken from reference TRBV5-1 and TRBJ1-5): KAGVTQTPRYLIKTRGQQVTLSCSPISGHRSVSWYQQTPGQGLQFLFEYFSETQRNKGNFPGRFSGRQFSNSRSEMNVSTLELGDSALYLCASSLDVGRGQPQHFGDGTRLSIL.

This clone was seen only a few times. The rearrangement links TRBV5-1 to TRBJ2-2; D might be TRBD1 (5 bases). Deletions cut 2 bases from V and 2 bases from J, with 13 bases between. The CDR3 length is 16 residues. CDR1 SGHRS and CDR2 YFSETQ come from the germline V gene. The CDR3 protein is CASSFLTTVNTGELFF. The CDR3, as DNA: TGCGCCAGCAGCTTTCTGACGACAGTCAACACCGGGGAGCTGTTTTTT.

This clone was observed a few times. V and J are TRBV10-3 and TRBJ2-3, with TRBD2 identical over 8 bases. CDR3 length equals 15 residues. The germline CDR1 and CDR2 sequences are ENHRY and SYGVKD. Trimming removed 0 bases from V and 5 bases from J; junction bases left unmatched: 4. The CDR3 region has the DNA TGTGCCATCAGTGAGTCCGGGGGGGGCGTAGATACGCAGTATTTT. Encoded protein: CAISESGGGVDTQYF.